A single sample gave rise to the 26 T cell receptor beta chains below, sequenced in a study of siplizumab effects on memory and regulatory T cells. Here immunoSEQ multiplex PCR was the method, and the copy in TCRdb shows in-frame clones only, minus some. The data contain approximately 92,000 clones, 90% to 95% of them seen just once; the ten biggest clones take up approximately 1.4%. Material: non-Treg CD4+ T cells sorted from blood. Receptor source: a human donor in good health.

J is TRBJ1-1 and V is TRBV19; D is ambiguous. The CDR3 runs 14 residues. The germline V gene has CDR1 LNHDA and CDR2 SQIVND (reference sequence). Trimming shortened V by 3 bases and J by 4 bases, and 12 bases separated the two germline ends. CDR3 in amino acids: CASSIARVSTEAFF. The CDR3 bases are TGTGCCAGTAGTATTGCTAGGGTTAGCACTGAAGCTTTCTTT.

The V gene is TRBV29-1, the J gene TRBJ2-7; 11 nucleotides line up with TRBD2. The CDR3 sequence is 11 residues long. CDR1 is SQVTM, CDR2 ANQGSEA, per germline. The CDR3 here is CSGTSGYEQYF. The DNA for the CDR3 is TGCAGTGGGACTAGCGGCTACGAGCAGTACTTC.

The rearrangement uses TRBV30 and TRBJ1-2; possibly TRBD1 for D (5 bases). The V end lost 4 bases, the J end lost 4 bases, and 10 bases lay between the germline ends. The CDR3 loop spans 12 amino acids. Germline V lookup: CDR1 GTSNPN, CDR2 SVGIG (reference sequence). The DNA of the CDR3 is TGTGCCTGGAAAGCTACAGGCTATGGCTACACCTTC. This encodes CAWKATGYGYTF. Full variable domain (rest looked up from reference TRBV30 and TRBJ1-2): SQTIHQWPATLVQPVGSPLSLECTVEGTSNPNLYWYRQAAGRGLQLLFYSVGIGQISSEVPQNLSASRPQDRQFILSSKKLLLSDSGFYLCAWKATGYGYTFGSGTRLTVV.

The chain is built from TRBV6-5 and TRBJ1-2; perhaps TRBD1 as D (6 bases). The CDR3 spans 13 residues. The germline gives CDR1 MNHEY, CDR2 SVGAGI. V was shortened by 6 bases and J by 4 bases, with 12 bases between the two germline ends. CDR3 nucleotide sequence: TGTGCCAGCAGCTCCGGACAGAGCTATGGCTACACCTTC. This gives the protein CASSSGQSYGYTF.

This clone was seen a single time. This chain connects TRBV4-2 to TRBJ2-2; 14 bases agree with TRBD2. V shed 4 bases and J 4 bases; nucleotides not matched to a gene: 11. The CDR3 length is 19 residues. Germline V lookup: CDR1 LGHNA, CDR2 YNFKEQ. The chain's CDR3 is CASSPRGLAGVLGTGELFF. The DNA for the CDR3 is TGTGCCAGCAGCCCGAGGGGACTAGCGGGAGTTCTGGGCACCGGGGAGCTGTTTTTT.

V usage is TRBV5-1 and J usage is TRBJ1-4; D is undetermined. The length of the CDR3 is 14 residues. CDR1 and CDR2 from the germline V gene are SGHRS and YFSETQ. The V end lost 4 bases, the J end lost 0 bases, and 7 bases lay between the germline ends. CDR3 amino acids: CASSRGATNEKLFF. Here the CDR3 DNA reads TGCGCCAGCAGCCGAGGAGCAACTAATGAAAAACTGTTTTTT.

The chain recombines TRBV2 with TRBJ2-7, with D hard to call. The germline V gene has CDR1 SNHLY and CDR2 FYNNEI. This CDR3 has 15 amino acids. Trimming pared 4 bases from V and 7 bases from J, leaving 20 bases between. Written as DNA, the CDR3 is TGTGCCAGCAGTGCTGAGTCCAGGCCGCGTCCTGAGCAGTACTTC. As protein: CASSAESRPRPEQYF.

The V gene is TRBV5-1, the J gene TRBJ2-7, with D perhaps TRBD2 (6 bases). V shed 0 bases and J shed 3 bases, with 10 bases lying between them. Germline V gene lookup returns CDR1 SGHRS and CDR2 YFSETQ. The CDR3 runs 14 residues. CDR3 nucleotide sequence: TGCGCCAGCAGCTTGGGGCGGGACCACTACGAGCAGTACTTC. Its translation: CASSLGRDHYEQYF.

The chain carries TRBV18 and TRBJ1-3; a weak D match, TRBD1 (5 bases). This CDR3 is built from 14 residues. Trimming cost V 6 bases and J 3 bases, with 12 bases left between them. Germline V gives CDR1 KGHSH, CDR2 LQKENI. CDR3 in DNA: TGTGCCAGCTCCTCGACAGAAGTTGGAAACACCATATATTTT. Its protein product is CASSSTEVGNTIYF.

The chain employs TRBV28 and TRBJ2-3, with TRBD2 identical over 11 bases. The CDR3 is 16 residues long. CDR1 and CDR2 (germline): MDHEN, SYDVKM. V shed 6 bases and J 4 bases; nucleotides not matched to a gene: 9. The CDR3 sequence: CASSRPTSGRSDTQYF. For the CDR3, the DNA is TGTGCCAGCAGCCGCCCAACTAGCGGGAGATCAGATACGCAGTATTTT. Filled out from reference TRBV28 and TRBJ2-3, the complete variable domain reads DVKVTQSSRYLVKRTGEKVFLECVQDMDHENMFWYRQDPGLGLRLIYFSYDVKMKEKGDIPEGYSVSREKKERFSLILESASTNQTSMYLCASSRPTSGRSDTQYFGPGTRLTVL.

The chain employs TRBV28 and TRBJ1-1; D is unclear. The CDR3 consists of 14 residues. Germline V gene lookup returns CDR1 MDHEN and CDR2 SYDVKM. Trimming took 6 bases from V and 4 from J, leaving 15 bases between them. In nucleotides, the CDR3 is TGTGCCAGCAGCCCTCCCCCCGGTCTCACTGAAGCTTTCTTT. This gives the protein CASSPPPGLTEAFF.

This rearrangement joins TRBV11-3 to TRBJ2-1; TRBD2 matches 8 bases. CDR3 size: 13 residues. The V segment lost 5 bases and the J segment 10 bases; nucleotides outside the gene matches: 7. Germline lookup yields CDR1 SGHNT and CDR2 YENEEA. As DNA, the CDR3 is TGTGCCAGCAGCCCGGGAGGGCATAGAGAGCAGTTCTTC. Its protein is CASSPGGHREQFF.

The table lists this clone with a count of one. Written as DNA, the CDR3 is TGTGCCAGCAGCGGGACTAGCGCGAACAATGAGCAGTTCTTC. Residues: CASSGTSANNEQFF. This sequence joins TRBV11-3 and TRBJ2-1; 10 bases fit TRBD2. The V and J ends lost 5 bases and 5 bases, in that order; junction bases with no gene match: 3. Germline V gives CDR1 SGHNT, CDR2 YENEEA. CDR3 size: 14 residues.

This chain's CDR3 is CASSFRLGHQPQHF. CDR3 bases: TGTGCCAGCAGTTTTCGGTTGGGCCATCAGCCCCAGCATTTT. The chain couples TRBV6-5 to TRBJ1-5; D ambiguous. The CDR3 loop spans 14 amino acids. Per the germline V gene, CDR1 is MNHEY and CDR2 is SVGAGI. V gave up 4 bases and J gave up 5 bases, with 12 bases separating them.

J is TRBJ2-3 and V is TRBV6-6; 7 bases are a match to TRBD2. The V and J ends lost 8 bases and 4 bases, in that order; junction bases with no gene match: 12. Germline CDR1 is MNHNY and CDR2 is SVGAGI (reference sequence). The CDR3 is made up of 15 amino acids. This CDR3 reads CASGRGAPPADTQYF. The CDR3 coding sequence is TGTGCCAGCGGGAGGGGCGCCCCTCCCGCAGATACGCAGTATTTT.

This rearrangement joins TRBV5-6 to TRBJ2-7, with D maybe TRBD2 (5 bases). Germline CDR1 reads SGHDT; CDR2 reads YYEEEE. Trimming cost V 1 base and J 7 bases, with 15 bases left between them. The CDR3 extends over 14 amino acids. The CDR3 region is CASSLYEGEMEQYF. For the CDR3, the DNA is TGTGCCAGCAGCTTGTACGAGGGAGAAATGGAGCAGTACTTC.

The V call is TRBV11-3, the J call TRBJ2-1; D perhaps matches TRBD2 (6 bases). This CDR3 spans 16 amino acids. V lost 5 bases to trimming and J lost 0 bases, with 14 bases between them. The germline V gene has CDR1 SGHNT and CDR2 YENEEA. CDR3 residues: CASSPGLHRSYNEQFF. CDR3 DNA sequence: TGTGCCAGCAGCCCGGGACTGCATCGCTCCTACAATGAGCAGTTCTTC.

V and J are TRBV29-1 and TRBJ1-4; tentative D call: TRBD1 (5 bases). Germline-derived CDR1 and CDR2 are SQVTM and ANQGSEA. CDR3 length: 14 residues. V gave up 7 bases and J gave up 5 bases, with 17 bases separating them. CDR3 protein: CSALSGPVNEKLFF. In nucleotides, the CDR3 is TGCAGCGCCCTGTCGGGGCCTGTAAATGAAAAACTGTTTTTT. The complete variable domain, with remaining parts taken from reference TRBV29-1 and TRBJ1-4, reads SAVISQKPSRDICQRGTSLTIQCQVDSQVTMMFWYRQQPGQSLTLIATANQGSEATYESGFVIDKFPISRPNLTFSTLTVSNMSPEDSSIYLCSALSGPVNEKLFFGSGTQLSVL.

CDR3 DNA: TGTGCCAGCAGCTTAAGGCGGGAGTCCTACAATGAGCAGTTCTTC. It specifies CASSLRRESYNEQFF. The V gene is TRBV7-3, the J gene TRBJ2-1, with 7 positions matching TRBD2. CDR1 is SGHTA, CDR2 FQGTGA, per germline. This CDR3 comprises 15 residues. The ends lost 1 base at V and 1 base at J; junction bases unmatched: 1.

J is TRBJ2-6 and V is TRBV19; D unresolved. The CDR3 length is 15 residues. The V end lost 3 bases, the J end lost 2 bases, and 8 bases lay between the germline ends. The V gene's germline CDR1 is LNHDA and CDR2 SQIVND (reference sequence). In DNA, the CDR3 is TGTGCCAGTAGTATCGTGGAAACTGGGGCCAACGTCCTGACTTTC. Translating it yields CASSIVETGANVLTF.

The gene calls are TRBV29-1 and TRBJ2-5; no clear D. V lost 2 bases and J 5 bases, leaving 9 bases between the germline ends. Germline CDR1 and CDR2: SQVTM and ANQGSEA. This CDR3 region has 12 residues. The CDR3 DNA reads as TGCAGCGTTGAACACAGAAGGGAGACCCAGTACTTC. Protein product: CSVEHRRETQYF.

DNA of the CDR3: TGTGCCAGCAGCTTGGGGTGGACAGGGCATGAAAAACTGTTTTTT. It specifies CASSLGWTGHEKLFF. The rearrangement joins TRBV5-6 to TRBJ1-4; TRBD1 aligns across 8 bases. Germline CDR1 is SGHDT and CDR2 is YYEEEE. CDR3 length: 15 residues. V lost 0 bases and J lost 6; bases outside the gene matches: 4.

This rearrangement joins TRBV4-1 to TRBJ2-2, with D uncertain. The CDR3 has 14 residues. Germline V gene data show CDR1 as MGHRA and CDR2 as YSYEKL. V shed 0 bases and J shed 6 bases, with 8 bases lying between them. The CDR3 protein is CASSQDFGPGELFF. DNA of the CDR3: TGCGCCAGCAGCCAAGATTTCGGGCCCGGGGAGCTGTTTTTT.

This chain's CDR3 is CASSTRDRARGNTIYF. The CDR3 region has the DNA TGTGCCAGTAGTACTCGCGACAGGGCGCGAGGAAACACCATATATTTT. This sequence joins TRBV19 and TRBJ1-3; 7 nucleotides match TRBD1. This CDR3 contains 16 residues. Germline V lookup: CDR1 LNHDA, CDR2 SQIVND (reference sequence). Trimming removed 4 bases from V and 4 bases from J; junction bases left unmatched: 10.

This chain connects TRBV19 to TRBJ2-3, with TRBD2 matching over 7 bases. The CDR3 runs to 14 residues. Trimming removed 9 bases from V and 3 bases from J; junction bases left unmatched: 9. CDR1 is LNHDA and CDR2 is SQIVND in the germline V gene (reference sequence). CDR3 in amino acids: CARLFFGGTDTQYF. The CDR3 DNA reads TGTGCCAGGCTATTCTTCGGGGGGACAGATACGCAGTATTTT.

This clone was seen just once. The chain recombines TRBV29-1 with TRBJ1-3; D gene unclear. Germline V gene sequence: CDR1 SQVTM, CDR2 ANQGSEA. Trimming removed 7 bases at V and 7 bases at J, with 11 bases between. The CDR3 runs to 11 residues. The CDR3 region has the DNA TGCAGCGCCAGGTGGGGTAACACCATATATTTT. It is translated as CSARWGNTIYF.